The TCR beta chain under discussion was sequenced for a study of T-cell reconstitution after alpha-beta-depleted transplantation in children. During its preparation, the TCRbeta library received unique molecular identifiers. TCRdb redid the calling of the PCR reads with MiXCR, one entry per CDR3 protein. The sample gives around 670,000 distinct CDR3 sequences, about an eighth of which show up once; 0.75% to 0.85% is in the top ten. The TCR originated in a girl aged 2 to 10 with congenital amegakaryocytic thrombocytopenia, due to receive a stem cell transplant. Sample: PBMCs, taken before TCRalphabeta/CD19-depleted stem cell transplant.

CDR3 residues: CASSQTYLGQEQFF. The CDR3 region has the DNA TGTGCCAGCAGCCAAACCTACTTGGGTCAGGAGCAGTTCTTC. This sequence joins TRBV4-2 and TRBJ2-1; D uncertain. The V end was cut by 2 bases, the J end by 10 bases, with 15 bases between. The CDR3 covers 14 residues. Per germline, CDR1 LGHNA and CDR2 YNFKEQ.